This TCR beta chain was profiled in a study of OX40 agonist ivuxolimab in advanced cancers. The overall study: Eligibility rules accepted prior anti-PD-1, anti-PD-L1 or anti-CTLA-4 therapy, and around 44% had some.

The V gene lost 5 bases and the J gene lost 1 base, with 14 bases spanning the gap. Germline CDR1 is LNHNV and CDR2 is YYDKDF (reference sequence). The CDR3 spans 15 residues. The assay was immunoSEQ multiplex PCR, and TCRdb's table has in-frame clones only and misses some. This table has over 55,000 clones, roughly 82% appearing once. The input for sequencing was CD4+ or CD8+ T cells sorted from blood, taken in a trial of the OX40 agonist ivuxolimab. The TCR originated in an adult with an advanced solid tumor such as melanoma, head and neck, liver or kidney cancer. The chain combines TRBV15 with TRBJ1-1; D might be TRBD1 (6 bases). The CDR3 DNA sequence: TGTGCCACCAGCGAGGGGAACAGGGAGAACACTGAAGCTTTCTTT. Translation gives CATSEGNRENTEAFF.